This T cell receptor beta chain was sequenced during a study of blood T cell repertoires in COVID-19. Study in general: Acute and convalescent COVID-19 specimens originated in the United States, Italy and Spain.

The V end was cut by 6 bases, the J end by 2 bases, with 7 bases between. This CDR3 has 12 amino acids. Germline V lookup: CDR1 MNHEY, CDR2 SVGAGI. TCRdb keeps only in-frame clones here, not all; method: immunoSEQ multiplex PCR. The sample yields more than 300,000 clones, approximately 90% seen once. Clinical histories supplied by participants themselves formed the basis of cohort assignment. Contact with a PCR-confirmed or clinician-diagnosed COVID-19 case occurred within 2 weeks of entry. The V gene is TRBV6-5, the J gene TRBJ2-5; D is ambiguous. This clonotype originated in a woman aged 25 to 39 who had been exposed to COVID-19. The specimen was PBMCs or T cells enriched from blood (not recorded which). CDR3 in amino acids: CASRTLQETQYF. Written as DNA, the CDR3 is TGTGCCAGCAGGACTTTACAAGAGACCCAGTACTTC.